This TCR beta chain was recovered during a study of blood T cell repertoires in COVID-19. Study as a whole: Sites across the United States, Italy and Spain contributed samples from acute and convalescent COVID-19.

V was pared by 2 bases and J by 3 bases, with 5 bases of the junction left unmatched. Germline V gene data show CDR1 as SGHDT and CDR2 as YYEEEE. The CDR3 runs to 17 residues. Some clones are missing from TCRdb's copy, which holds only in-frame ones; the method was immunoSEQ multiplex PCR. The sample consists of tens of thousands of clones, about two thirds of them appearing once. The sequence was obtained from a woman aged 55 to 70 in a cohort sampled during active or convalescent COVID-19. V usage is TRBV5-6 and J usage is TRBJ2-5; 15 bases align to TRBD2. Sequencing was done on a sample of peripheral blood. CDR3 region: CASSLGTSGGNKETQYF. The DNA of the CDR3 is TGTGCCAGCAGCTTAGGGACTAGCGGGGGGAATAAAGAGACCCAGTACTTC. The entire variable domain, with the rest obtained from reference TRBV5-6 and TRBJ2-5, is as follows: DAGVTQSPTHLIKTRGQQVTLRCSPKSGHDTVSWYQQALGQGPQFIFQYYEEEERQRGNFPDRFSGHQFPNYSSELNVNALLLGDSALYLCASSLGTSGGNKETQYFGPGTRLLVL.